The 30 T cell receptor beta chains presented below share a single source sample, sequenced in a study of T cells expressing NK-cell markers. TCRdb re-called the 5' RACE reads; every CDR3 protein appears as one record, without DNA. The sample totals under 500,000 distinct CDR3 sequences. The specimen was blood T cells: a sorted CD56 or NKG2C T cell subset, CD4+ or CD8+ T cells, or bulk PBMC T cells (not recorded which). The origin of the receptors is a woman aged 18-69 years in good health.

This chain uses TRBV7-2 with TRBJ2-3; lacking DNA, the TRBD2 call made by TCRdb goes unchecked. This CDR3 has 13 amino acids. Germline CDR1 reads SGHTA; CDR2 reads FQGNSA. CDR3 sequence: CASSLGAPDTQYF.

The rearrangement joins TRBV12-3 or TRBV12-4 to TRBJ2-3. CDR3 length: 14 residues. CDR3 loop: CASSLVSSTDTQYF.

The V call is TRBV6-1, the J call TRBJ2-1; the D gene TCRdb calls, TRBD2, cannot be checked with no DNA. Germline-derived CDR1 and CDR2 are MNHNS and SASEGT. CDR3 length equals 12 residues. The CDR3 here is CAFSSWFGREFF.

CDR3: CASSPLAGGVYEQYF. The chain combines TRBV7-9 with TRBJ2-7; checking the TCRdb D call of TRBD2 is not possible without DNA. The CDR3 loop spans 15 amino acids. Germline V gives CDR1 SEHNR, CDR2 FQNEAQ (reference sequence).

The genes are TRBV29-1 and TRBJ1-5; the TCRdb call, TRBD1, lacks DNA for checking. From germline, CDR1 is SQVTM and CDR2 ANQGSEA. The length of the CDR3 is 14 residues. The CDR3 sequence is CSVVTGYSNQPQHF.

V usage is TRBV9 and J usage is TRBJ2-7; there is no DNA to check the TCRdb D call of TRBD2. The germline gives CDR1 SGDLS, CDR2 YYNGEE. This CDR3 is built from 15 residues. CDR3 loop: CASSVGTSGSDEQYF.

V is TRBV20-1 and J is TRBJ1-1; TCRdb lists TRBD1, though no DNA is available to test this call. Germline CDR1 DFQATT, CDR2 SNEGSKA (reference sequence). The CDR3 loop spans 13 amino acids. This chain's CDR3 is CSAYLSGGSEAFF.

The genes are TRBV2 and TRBJ2-3; as DNA is missing, the TRBD1 call by TCRdb cannot be tested. The CDR3 is 14 residues long. The germline CDR1 and CDR2 sequences are SNHLY and FYNNEI. CDR3 residues: CASRDRGFTDTQYF.

The chain has TRBV11-2 and TRBJ1-3. Germline values: CDR1 SGHAT, CDR2 FQNNGV. The CDR3 is made up of 13 amino acids. CDR3 loop: CASSTGSGNTIYF.

The V and J genes are TRBV14 and TRBJ2-4; TCRdb indicates TRBD1, and absent DNA this call remains unverified. Germline assignment: CDR1 SGHDN and CDR2 FVKESK. The CDR3 is 15 amino acids. This CDR3 is CASSLGGTAKNIQYF.

V usage is TRBV10-2 and J usage is TRBJ2-5; TCRdb's assignment of TRBD2 cannot be checked, as there is no DNA. Per the germline V gene, CDR1 is WSHSY and CDR2 is SAAADI. CDR3 length: 14 residues. CDR3 loop: CASSETGDSSAQYF.

The rearrangement uses TRBV4-2 and TRBJ2-4; TCRdb selects TRBD2, and the lack of DNA leaves this call unchecked. The CDR3 is 19 amino acids. Per germline, CDR1 LGHNA and CDR2 YNFKEQ. Here the CDR3 reads CASSQEGLAGEGGKNIQYF.

The chain has TRBV7-2 and TRBJ2-5. The germline CDR1 and CDR2 sequences are SGHTA and FQGNSA. CDR3 length equals 12 residues. CDR3 sequence: CACSPYQETQYF.

The rearrangement links TRBV11-3 to TRBJ2-1; no DNA is available, so the TRBD2 call from TCRdb remains unchecked. There are 15 residues in the CDR3. CDR1 SGHNT and CDR2 YENEEA come from the germline V gene. CDR3 sequence: CASSHGTSGNNEQFF. Supplemented by reference TRBV11-3 and TRBJ2-1, the full variable domain reads EAGVVQSPRYKIIEKKQPVAFWCNPISGHNTLYWYLQNLGQGPELLIRYENEEAVDDSQLPKDRFSAERLKGVDSTLKIQPAELGDSAVYLCASSHGTSGNNEQFFGPGTRLTVL.

The chain combines TRBV4-3 with TRBJ1-1; no DNA is available, so the TRBD1 call from TCRdb remains unchecked. There are 14 residues in the CDR3. In germline, CDR1 is LGHNA, CDR2 YSLEER. The CDR3 region is CASSQEVRGSEAFF.

The chain links TRBV28 to TRBJ2-5; TCRdb picks TRBD1, but there is no DNA to check that call. Germline CDR1 and CDR2: MDHEN and SYDVKM. The length of the CDR3 is 16 residues. The chain's CDR3 is CASSLPGRGRQETQYF.

The J gene is TRBJ2-3, the V gene TRBV9; the D gene TCRdb calls, TRBD1, cannot be checked with no DNA. The germline V gene has CDR1 SGDLS and CDR2 YYNGEE. The CDR3 extends over 15 amino acids. CDR3 in amino acids: CASSPRDIDTDTQYF.

This chain joins TRBV11-2 and TRBJ1-4; TCRdb's D call of TRBD1 is untestable without DNA. The CDR3 sequence is 14 residues long. The germline V gene encodes CDR1 SGHAT and CDR2 FQNNGV. CDR3 protein: CASGLSRGLEVLFF.

The chain carries TRBV20-1 and TRBJ2-5; the D call from TCRdb, TRBD2, cannot be confirmed without DNA. The CDR3 consists of 13 residues. Germline V gene data show CDR1 as DFQATT and CDR2 as SNEGSKA (reference sequence). CDR3 region: CSAPSSGEETQYF.

This chain joins TRBV20-1 and TRBJ2-1. CDR1 and CDR2 from the germline V gene are DFQATT and SNEGSKA (reference sequence). The CDR3 sequence is 14 residues long. The CDR3 protein is CSARLRGSYNEQFF.

The V and J genes are TRBV12-3 or TRBV12-4 and TRBJ2-3; no DNA is available, so the TRBD2 call from TCRdb remains unchecked. The CDR3 sequence is 16 residues long. Here the CDR3 reads CASRGRLADSTDTQYF.

The chain uses TRBV12-3 or TRBV12-4 and TRBJ2-6. The CDR3 is 15 amino acids. CDR3 region: CASSLRITGANVLTF.

The chain combines TRBV27 with TRBJ1-1. Germline CDR1 reads MNHEY; CDR2 reads SMNVEV (reference sequence). This CDR3 region has 15 residues. The CDR3: CASSLWQATNTEAFF.

This chain joins TRBV7-2 and TRBJ1-3; TCRdb's D call, TRBD1, is unchecked because there is no DNA. Germline values: CDR1 SGHTA, CDR2 FQGNSA. The CDR3 is 15 amino acids. The CDR3 sequence: CASSLALGGGNTIYF.

This chain joins TRBV10-3 and TRBJ2-7; TCRdb outputs TRBD1, but without DNA this stays unchecked. Germline CDR1 and CDR2: ENHRY and SYGVKD. This CDR3 comprises 15 residues. The CDR3 loop reads CAISEPRDIPYEQYF.

V and J are TRBV3-1 and TRBJ2-3. Germline V CDR1 and CDR2: LGHDT, YNNKEL (reference sequence). The CDR3 consists of 15 residues. CDR3 residues: CASSHTGISTDTQYF.

The chain combines TRBV12-3 or TRBV12-4 with TRBJ2-2; TCRdb's D call of TRBD1 is untestable without DNA. The CDR3 is 15 amino acids. The CDR3 here is CASRVQGAVTGELFF.

The chain couples TRBV2 to TRBJ2-3. Germline assignment: CDR1 SNHLY and CDR2 FYNNEI. This CDR3 region has 12 residues. The CDR3 reads CASRGYADTQYF.

The V gene is TRBV18, the J gene TRBJ1-2. CDR1 KGHSH and CDR2 LQKENI come from the germline V gene. The CDR3 has 14 amino acids. The CDR3 loop reads CASSPPNRSYGYTF.

V and J are TRBV7-2 and TRBJ2-1; TCRdb reports TRBD1, a call that lacks DNA to check it against. Germline CDR1 is SGHTA and CDR2 is FQGNSA. The length of the CDR3 is 13 residues. The CDR3 sequence is CASSRTGGREQFF.